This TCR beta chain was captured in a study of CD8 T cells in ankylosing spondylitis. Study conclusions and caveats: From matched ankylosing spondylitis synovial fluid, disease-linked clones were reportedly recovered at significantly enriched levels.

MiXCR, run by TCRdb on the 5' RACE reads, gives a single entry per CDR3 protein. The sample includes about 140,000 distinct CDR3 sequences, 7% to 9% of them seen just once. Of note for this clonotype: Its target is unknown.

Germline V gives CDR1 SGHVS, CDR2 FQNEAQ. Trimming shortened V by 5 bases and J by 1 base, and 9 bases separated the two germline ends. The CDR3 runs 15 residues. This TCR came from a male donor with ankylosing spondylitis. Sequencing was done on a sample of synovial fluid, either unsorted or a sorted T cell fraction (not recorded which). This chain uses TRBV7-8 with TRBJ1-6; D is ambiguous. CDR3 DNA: TGTGCCAGCAGCGTAGGGTGGTCCTATAATTCACCCCTCCACTTT. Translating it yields CASSVGWSYNSPLHF.